This TCR beta chain comes out of a study of shared clonotypes between healthy human individuals. This clone was recorded only once. The naive CD8 population came from CD45RO-negative cells selected for CCR7, without terminally differentiated effector memory CD45RA+ cells. CDR1 is MNHEY and CDR2 is SVGAGI in the germline V gene. The CDR3 sequence is 15 residues long. V was clipped by 6 bases and J by 7 bases; unmatched bases: 9. The repertoire was sequenced with immunoSEQ multiplex PCR; TCRdb's copy has only in-frame clones and lacks some. The table records about 800,000 clones, approximately 97% of them present only once.

The chain employs TRBV6-5 and TRBJ2-1, with 10 bases identical to TRBD2. The material sequenced was naive CD8+ T cells sorted from blood. The clonotype comes from a man aged 30 to 45 in good health. This chain's CDR3 is CASRTGTSAGNEQFF. CDR3 DNA: TGTGCCAGCAGAACCGGGACTAGCGCCGGAAATGAGCAGTTCTTC.